Included here is one T cell receptor beta chain sequence, with context. Antigen: not known. Trimming stripped 0 bases from V and 7 bases from J, with 12 bases between. Germline V gene data show CDR1 as GTSNPN and CDR2 as SVGIG (reference sequence). The CDR3 sequence is 13 residues long. This specimen comes from a study of cytotoxic CD8 clonotypes in ibrutinib-treated CLL. Notes on the study in general: Whereas clonality rose at ibrutinib response, it declined toward baseline at progression.

Sequencing used immunoSEQ multiplex PCR; TCRdb keeps in-frame clones, though not all of them. The table lists about 40,000 clones, about 65% of them singletons, with about 7.4% in the top ten. The TCR was taken from a human donor with chronic lymphocytic leukemia. This sample comprised PBMCs, obtained at disease progression, from a patient treated with ibrutinib. The gene calls are TRBV30 and TRBJ1-2, with a weak D call TRBD1 (6 bases). The CDR3 loop reads CAWSVGGARGYTF. The CDR3, as DNA: TGTGCCTGGAGTGTAGGGGGGGCCCGTGGCTACACCTTC.